What follows are 24 T cell receptor beta chains derived from one specimen sequenced in a study of T cell repertoires in cytomegalovirus infection. Their antigen targets remain unknown. One entry per CDR3 protein, called by TCRdb with MiXCR from the reads. The table lists around 200,000 distinct CDR3 sequences, around two fifths of them singletons. The sequencing here drew on CD8+ T cells from cultured PBMCs, taken from culture after CMV antigen stimulation. These receptors were taken from a human donor in good health (CMV status not recorded). Some clones in this sample may be carry-over from other donors' samples.

This clonotype was counted only a few times. One end of the junction does not line up with germline, which may come from a read error. The genes are TRBV7-9 and TRBJ2-1, with D unresolved. The CDR3 is 16 residues long. The V gene's germline CDR1 is SEHNR and CDR2 FQNEAQ (reference sequence). CDR3 in amino acids: CASRLLGISTYNEPFF. The CDR3 DNA reads TGTGCAAGCAGATTGTTGGGAATATCCACCTACAATGAGCCGTTCTTC.

As DNA, the CDR3 is TGTGCCAGCAGCCAAATTAGGAATGAGCAGTTCTTC. Translating gives CASSQIRNEQFF. The genes are TRBV3-1 and TRBJ2-1; no firm D call. From germline, CDR1 is LGHDT and CDR2 YNNKEL (reference sequence). The V gene lost 2 bases and the J gene lost 7 bases, with 6 bases spanning the gap. This CDR3 is built from 12 residues.

This clonotype was counted a single time. The chain carries TRBV7-8 and TRBJ2-3; no definite D call. The V end was cut by 3 bases, the J end by 3 bases, with 19 bases between. CDR1 and CDR2 (germline): SGHVS, FQNEAQ. The CDR3 runs 17 residues. Written as DNA, the CDR3 is TGTGCCAGCAGCTTCGAACCTCCTGGGTCATTGACAGATACGCAGTATTTT. Translated: CASSFEPPGSLTDTQYF.

This clonotype occurred once. This chain joins TRBV6-1 and TRBJ2-1; 7 nucleotides agree with TRBD2. The V and J ends lost 5 bases and 4 bases, in that order; junction bases with no gene match: 17. The CDR3 is 18 residues long. Germline V gene sequence: CDR1 MNHNS, CDR2 SASEGT. CDR3 coding DNA: TGTGCCAGCAGTCTTGATAACTTACGTCCCGGGGGGTACAATGAGCAGTTCTTC. Amino acids: CASSLDNLRPGGYNEQFF.

V and J are TRBV6-6 and TRBJ1-5, with D possibly being TRBD1 (5 bases). The CDR3 is made up of 16 amino acids. V lost 2 bases, J lost 0 bases, and 11 bases lay in between. The V gene's germline CDR1 is MNHNY and CDR2 SVGAGI (reference sequence). CDR3 DNA sequence: TGTGCCAGCAGTTACCCCGGGACGGATAGCAATCAGCCCCAGCATTTT. It codes for CASSYPGTDSNQPQHF.

This clonotype was picked up a small number of times. V usage is TRBV7-2 and J usage is TRBJ1-6, with 8 bases that match TRBD1. V was pared by 5 bases and J by 8 bases, with 11 bases of the junction left unmatched. Germline-derived CDR1 and CDR2 are SGHTA and FQGNSA. The CDR3 has 16 amino acids. This CDR3 is CASSDDQDRADSPLHF. CDR3 in DNA: TGTGCCAGCAGCGACGACCAGGACAGGGCGGATTCACCCCTCCACTTT.

This clonotype turned up a few times. The V gene is TRBV19, the J gene TRBJ2-7; the D is unclear. V dropped 5 bases and J dropped 0 bases, with 20 bases sitting between them. Germline V gene data show CDR1 as LNHDA and CDR2 as SQIVND (reference sequence). CDR3 size: 17 residues. The chain's CDR3 is CASSSGFRPDASYEQYF. DNA of the CDR3: TGTGCCAGTAGTTCTGGCTTCCGGCCTGATGCCTCCTACGAGCAGTACTTC.

The gene calls are TRBV11-2 and TRBJ2-1; 9 bases fit TRBD2. The CDR3 sequence is 17 residues long. The ends lost 4 bases at V and 4 bases at J; junction bases unmatched: 11. The germline gives CDR1 SGHAT, CDR2 FQNNGV. CDR3 protein: CASSSLASGKFYNEQFF. CDR3 coding DNA: TGTGCCAGCAGCTCCCTGGCTAGCGGGAAGTTTTACAATGAGCAGTTCTTC.

On this clonotype itself: An end of the junction differs from the germline gene, which may be a read error. This chain uses TRBV19 with TRBJ1-6, with a weak D call TRBD1 (5 bases). The CDR3 contains 14 residues. Germline-derived CDR1 and CDR2 are LNHDA and SQIVND (reference sequence). The CDR3 reads CASSRVPYNSPIHF. The CDR3 region has the DNA TGTGCCAGCAGCAGGGTACCCTATAATTCACCCATCCACTTT.

This chain links TRBV7-2 with TRBJ2-5, with D tentatively TRBD2 (6 bases). The CDR3 length is 14 residues. V dropped 3 bases and J dropped 5 bases, with 13 bases sitting between them. CDR1 is SGHTA and CDR2 is FQGNSA in the germline V gene. Here the CDR3 reads CASSFRDSQETQYF. The CDR3 DNA is TGTGCCAGCAGCTTCCGGGACTCCCAGGAGACCCAGTACTTC.

Only a few counts were recorded for this clonotype. The chain carries TRBV7-8 and TRBJ2-3, with D maybe TRBD2 (5 bases). CDR3 length equals 15 residues. CDR1 is SGHVS and CDR2 is FQNEAQ in the germline V gene. V lost 1 base and J 3 bases, leaving 11 bases between the germline ends. CDR3 protein: CASSLEGSRTDTQYF. The DNA for the CDR3 is TGTGCCAGCAGCTTAGAAGGGAGTAGGACAGATACGCAGTATTTT. Based on the CDR3 plus reference TRBV7-8 and TRBJ2-3, the full variable domain is GAGVSQSPRYKVAKRGQDVALRCDPISGHVSLFWYQQALGQGPEFLTYFQNEAQLDKSGLPSDRFFAERPEGSVSTLKIQRTQQEDSAVYLCASSLEGSRTDTQYFGPGTRLTVL.

The chain recombines TRBV6-6 with TRBJ2-7, with D unresolved. Looked up from germline, CDR1 is MNHNY and CDR2 is SVGAGI (reference sequence). V was clipped by 2 bases and J by 2 bases, with 10 bases between them. The CDR3 totals 14 residues. This chain's CDR3 is CASSYESGAYEQYF. CDR3 sequence (DNA): TGTGCCAGCAGTTACGAGTCTGGGGCCTACGAGCAGTACTTC.

The gene calls are TRBV4-2 and TRBJ1-3; D perhaps matches TRBD1 (5 bases). The CDR3 consists of 17 residues. The germline CDR1 and CDR2 sequences are LGHNA and YNFKEQ. Trimming removed 0 bases at V and 4 bases at J, with 16 bases between. The CDR3, as DNA: TGTGCCAGCAGCCAAGAAGGTCCAGGGACCGCGGGAAACACCATATATTTT. The encoded protein is CASSQEGPGTAGNTIYF.

The table lists this clonotype with a few counts. This chain joins TRBV20-1 and TRBJ2-7; D remains unclear. With 2 bases removed from V and 2 bases from J, the gap between germline ends came to 16 bases. CDR1 DFQATT and CDR2 SNEGSKA come from the germline V gene (reference sequence). The CDR3 totals 15 residues. DNA for the CDR3: TGCAGTGCTAGAAGTGAGTCCAGCTCAGCCTACGAGCAGTACTTC. Its protein product is CSARSESSSAYEQYF.

This chain uses TRBV7-6 with TRBJ2-1, with 11 bases lining up with TRBD1. The junction had 4 bases not matched to a gene; V was cut back by 4 bases and J by 5 bases. The germline V gene encodes CDR1 SGHVS and CDR2 FNYEAQ. The CDR3 length is 15 residues. The CDR3 here is CASSYRDRGDNEQFF. The CDR3 region has the DNA TGTGCCAGCAGCTACCGGGACAGGGGGGACAATGAGCAGTTCTTC.

This clonotype is deemed medium-sized. The CDR3 loop is CASSRSTGKGLDEKLFF. Written as DNA, the CDR3 is TGTGCCAGCAGCCGATCGACAGGGAAGGGGTTAGATGAAAAACTGTTTTTT. This chain links TRBV7-6 with TRBJ1-4, with 7 bases identical to TRBD1. Per the germline V gene, CDR1 is SGHVS and CDR2 is FNYEAQ. Trimming at V came to 5 bases and at J to 6 bases, leaving 15 bases not matched to a gene. The CDR3 loop spans 17 amino acids.

The chain has TRBV20-1 and TRBJ2-7; D ambiguous. CDR1 and CDR2 (germline): DFQATT, SNEGSKA (reference sequence). V lost 3 bases and J 0 bases, leaving 18 bases between the germline ends. The CDR3 runs 16 residues. CDR3 coding DNA: TGCAGTGCTAGGCCCCAGGTCAGCAAACCCTCCTACGAGCAGTACTTC. Its translation: CSARPQVSKPSYEQYF.

This clonotype was seen many times. The chain joins TRBV7-9 to TRBJ2-7; the D is unclear. Trimming removed 1 base at V and 1 base at J, with 8 bases between. Germline CDR1 reads SEHNR; CDR2 reads FQNEAQ (reference sequence). The CDR3 contains 14 residues. The DNA of the CDR3 is TGTGCCAGCAGCTTAGGACCCGGGTCCTACGAGCAGTACTTC. Its translation is CASSLGPGSYEQYF.

This clonotype was counted a few times. This chain joins TRBV10-3 and TRBJ2-7, with 12 nucleotides matching TRBD1. Germline V gene lookup returns CDR1 ENHRY and CDR2 SYGVKD. The ends lost 2 bases at V and 0 bases at J; junction bases unmatched: 2. This CDR3 region has 16 residues. The CDR3 loop reads CAISEGTGGYSYEQYF. The CDR3 bases are TGTGCCATCAGTGAGGGGACAGGGGGCTACTCCTACGAGCAGTACTTC.

The chain recombines TRBV12-3 or TRBV12-4 with TRBJ1-2; 10 nucleotides match TRBD1. The V gene end was trimmed by 7 bases and the J gene end by 6 bases; junction bases not matched to a gene: 11. This CDR3 spans 15 amino acids. The CDR3 DNA follows: TGTGCCAGCACCCCCTCGACAGGGGGCAGGAATGGCTACACCTTC. Amino acid sequence: CASTPSTGGRNGYTF.

This chain connects TRBV10-3 to TRBJ2-3; TRBD2 aligns across 12 bases. Germline V CDR1 and CDR2: ENHRY, SYGVKD. The CDR3 totals 18 residues. V shed 3 bases and J 0 bases; nucleotides not matched to a gene: 7. CDR3 amino acids: CAISEGGTSGPSTDTQYF. The CDR3 nucleotides are TGTGCCATCAGTGAAGGGGGGACTAGCGGGCCTAGCACAGATACGCAGTATTTT.

This clonotype was counted between two and nine times. The V gene is TRBV6-1, the J gene TRBJ1-2; D remains unclear. The CDR3 runs 12 residues. V lost 5 bases to trimming and J lost 8 bases, with 12 bases between them. CDR1 MNHNS and CDR2 SASEGT come from the germline V gene. The CDR3 loop is CASSLGDRGYTF. The CDR3 nucleotides are TGTGCCAGCAGTTTAGGAGATCGGGGCTACACCTTC.

V and J are TRBV19 and TRBJ1-1; 8 nucleotides match TRBD1. This CDR3 is built from 15 residues. After removal of 4 bases from V and 0 bases from J, the junction contained 4 bases not matched to a gene. The germline CDR1 and CDR2 sequences are LNHDA and SQIVND (reference sequence). The CDR3, as DNA: TGTGCCAGTAGTACGTGGACAGGGATGAACACTGAAGCTTTCTTT. This gives the protein CASSTWTGMNTEAFF. Full variable domain (missing parts from reference TRBV19 and TRBJ1-1): DGGITQSPKYLFRKEGQNVTLSCEQNLNHDAMYWYRQDPGQGLRLIYYSQIVNDFQKGDIAEGYSVSREKKESFPLTVTSAQKNPTAFYLCASSTWTGMNTEAFFGQGTRLTVV.

The chain joins TRBV9 to TRBJ2-7, with 9 bases lining up with TRBD2. The CDR3 extends over 16 amino acids. Per germline, CDR1 SGDLS and CDR2 YYNGEE. V dropped 0 bases and J dropped 0; count of bases not matched to a gene: 4. The DNA of the CDR3 is TGTGCCAGCAGCGTAGGTGGTAGCGGGAGCTCCTACGAGCAGTACTTC. Its translation is CASSVGGSGSSYEQYF.